This TCR beta chain was documented in a study of blood T cells in healthy people across ages. Germline V gives CDR1 MNHEY, CDR2 SMNVEV (reference sequence). This CDR3 is 15 amino acids long. V was clipped by 5 bases and J by 6 bases; unmatched bases: 11. A sample-barcoded 5' primer and a J-beta primer mix were used in a second PCR of about 7 to 12 cycles. MiXCR, run by TCRdb on the 5' RACE reads, gives a single entry per CDR3 protein. The sample has 1.5 million to 2 million distinct CDR3 sequences, approximately 39% seen once. The receptor's source is a human donor in good health. Sequencing was done on a sample of blood. This sequence joins TRBV27 and TRBJ1-1; 8 bases are shared with TRBD1. CDR3 bases: TGTGCCAGCAGTACGAGACAGGGGTTCAACCCTGAAGCTTTCTTT. Its protein product is CASSTRQGFNPEAFF.